The present T cell receptor beta chain was sequenced within a study of CD8 T cells in Susac syndrome. Deletions cut 5 bases from V and 2 bases from J, with 19 bases between. The germline V gene encodes CDR1 MNHEY and CDR2 SMNVEV (reference sequence). The CDR3 is 16 amino acids. Reverse transcription of about 0.5 to 1 ug RNA was performed with random hexamers. TCRdb called the immunoSEQ multiplex PCR reads again in MiXCR, with one record for every CDR3 protein. There are 250,000 to 300,000 distinct CDR3 sequences in the sample; 85% occur only once, and roughly 0.22% lies in the top ten. The clonotype comes from a human donor with multiple sclerosis. This rearrangement joins TRBV27 to TRBJ2-7; D is unresolved. Sequenced: CD8+ T cells from PBMCs. The CDR3 nucleotides are TGTGCCAGCAGTCCTTCGGTGGGCTACAACCCCTACGAGCAGTACTTC. It encodes CASSPSVGYNPYEQYF.